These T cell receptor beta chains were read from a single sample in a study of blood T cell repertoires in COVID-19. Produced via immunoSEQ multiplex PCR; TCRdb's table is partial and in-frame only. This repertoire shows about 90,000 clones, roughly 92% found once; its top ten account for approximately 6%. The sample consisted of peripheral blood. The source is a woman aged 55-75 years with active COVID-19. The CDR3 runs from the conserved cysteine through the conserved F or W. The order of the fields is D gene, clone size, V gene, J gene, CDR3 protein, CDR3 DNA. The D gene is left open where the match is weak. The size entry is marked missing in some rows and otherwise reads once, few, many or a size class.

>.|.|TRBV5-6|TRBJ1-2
CASSLGDNHYGYTF
TGTGCCAGCAGCTTGGGGGACAACCACTATGGCTACACCTTC
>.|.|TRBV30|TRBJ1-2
CAWSVTGLYGYTF
TGTGCCTGGAGTGTTACAGGTCTCTATGGCTACACCTTC
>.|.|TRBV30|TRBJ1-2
CAWSGSGGGYTF
TGTGCCTGGAGCGGCAGCGGGGGTGGCTACACCTTC
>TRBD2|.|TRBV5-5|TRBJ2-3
CASSTGTSGVFTDTQYF
TGTGCCAGCAGCACCGGGACTAGCGGGGTCTTCACAGATACGCAGTATTTT
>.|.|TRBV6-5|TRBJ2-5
CASSPSSFETQYF
TGTGCCAGCAGTCCTTCCTCCTTTGAGACCCAGTACTTC
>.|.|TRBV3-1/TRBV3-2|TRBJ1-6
CASSQAGFNSPLHF
TGTGCCAGCAGCCAAGCAGGGTTCAATTCACCCCTCCACTTT
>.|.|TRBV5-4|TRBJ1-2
CASSLEGGVYGYTF
TGTGCCAGCAGCTTGGAAGGGGGAGTCTATGGCTACACCTTC
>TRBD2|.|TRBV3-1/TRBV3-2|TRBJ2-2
CASSRAGSGTGELFF
TGTGCCAGCAGCCGAGCGGGATCCGGCACCGGGGAGCTGTTTTTT
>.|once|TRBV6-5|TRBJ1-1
CASSYNRDTEAFF
TGTGCCAGCAGTTACAACAGGGACACTGAAGCTTTCTTT
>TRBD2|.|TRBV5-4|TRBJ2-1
CASSGTSGISYNEQFF
TGTGCCAGCAGCGGGACTAGCGGTATCTCCTACAATGAGCAGTTCTTC
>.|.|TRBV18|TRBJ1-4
CASSPAGGAVGEKLFF
TGTGCCAGCTCACCGGCGGGCGGGGCGGTCGGTGAAAAACTGTTTTTT
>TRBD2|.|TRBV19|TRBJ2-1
CASSSATSGRYNEQFF
TGTGCCAGTAGTAGCGCGACTAGCGGGAGGTACAATGAGCAGTTCTTC
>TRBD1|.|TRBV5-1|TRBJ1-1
CASSLTGALNTEAFF
TGCGCCAGCAGCTTGACAGGGGCCCTGAACACTGAAGCTTTCTTT
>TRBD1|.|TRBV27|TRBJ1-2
CASSLTPKNRGEIGYTF
TGTGCCAGCAGCCTAACACCGAAGAACAGGGGCGAGATAGGCTACACCTTC
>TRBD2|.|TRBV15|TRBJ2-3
CATSRDRNLAGENTQYF
TGTGCCACCAGCAGAGATAGGAATCTAGCGGGAGAGAATACGCAGTATTTT
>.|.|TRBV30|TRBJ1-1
CAWSIGGRDEAFF
TGTGCCTGGAGTATAGGGGGAAGGGATGAAGCTTTCTTT
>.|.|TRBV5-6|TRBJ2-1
CASSPHPGTSGYEQFF
TGTGCCAGCAGCCCCCACCCCGGGACTTCCGGCTATGAGCAGTTCTTC
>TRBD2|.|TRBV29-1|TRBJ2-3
CSVEEWTSGRGDTQYF
TGCAGCGTTGAAGAGTGGACTAGCGGGAGAGGAGATACGCAGTATTTT
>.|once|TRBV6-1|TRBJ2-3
CASSGDTGLRGTDTQYF
TGTGCCAGCAGTGGGGACACCGGCCTAAGGGGCACAGATACGCAGTATTTT
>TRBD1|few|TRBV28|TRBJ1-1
CASSFQGAPKKRAFF
TGTGCCAGCAGTTTCCAGGGGGCACCGAAGAAAAGAGCTTTCTTT
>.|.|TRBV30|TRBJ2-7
CAWSVGGVAYEQYF
TGTGCCTGGAGTGTAGGGGGGGTAGCCTACGAGCAGTACTTC
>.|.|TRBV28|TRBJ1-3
CASRSYDTSSGNTIYF
TGTGCCAGCAGGTCTTATGACACCAGCTCTGGAAACACCATATATTTT
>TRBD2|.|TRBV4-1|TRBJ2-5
CASSHWGGGAPETQYF
TGCGCCAGCAGCCACTGGGGCGGGGGGGCCCCAGAGACCCAGTACTTC
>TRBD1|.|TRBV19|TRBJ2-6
CASSTLHHGQGDSGANVLTF
TGTGCCAGTAGTACACTCCACCACGGACAGGGAGACTCTGGGGCCAACGTCCTGACTTTC
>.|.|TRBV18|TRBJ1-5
CASSPGRAWGNQPQHF
TGTGCCAGCTCACCGGGCAGGGCGTGGGGCAATCAGCCCCAGCATTTT
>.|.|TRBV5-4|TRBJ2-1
CASSLESQIPVEQFF
TGTGCCAGCAGCTTGGAGTCCCAGATTCCAGTTGAGCAGTTCTTC
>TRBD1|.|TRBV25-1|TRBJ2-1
CASSPGTGGWNEQFF
TGTGCCAGCAGTCCGGGGACAGGGGGATGGAATGAGCAGTTCTTC
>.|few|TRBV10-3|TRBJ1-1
CAISELQGENTEAFF
TGTGCCATCAGTGAGTTACAGGGAGAGAACACTGAAGCTTTCTTT
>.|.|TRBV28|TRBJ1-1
CASSFENGGTAFF
TGTGCCAGCAGTTTTGAGAACGGGGGGACGGCTTTCTTT
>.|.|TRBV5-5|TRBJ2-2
CASSFPLSATYTGELFF
TGTGCCAGCAGCTTCCCACTGAGCGCTACCTACACCGGGGAGCTGTTTTTT
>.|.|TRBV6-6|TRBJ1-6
CASRAEGSPLHF
TGTGCCAGCAGAGCCGAGGGATCACCCCTCCACTTT
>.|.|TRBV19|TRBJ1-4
CASSIYFATNEKLFF
TGTGCCAGTAGTATTTACTTTGCAACTAATGAAAAACTGTTTTTT
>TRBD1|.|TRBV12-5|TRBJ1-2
CASGTGTDYGYTF
TGTGCTAGTGGTACCGGGACAGACTATGGCTACACCTTC
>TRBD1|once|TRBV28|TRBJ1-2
CASSRIGTGDGYTF
TGTGCCAGCAGCCGAATAGGGACAGGGGATGGCTACACCTTC
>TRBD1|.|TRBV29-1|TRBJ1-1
CSVTTGVGTEAFF
TGCAGCGTCACCACAGGGGTAGGGACTGAAGCTTTCTTT
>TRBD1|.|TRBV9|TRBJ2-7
CASSATGTEDDEQYF
TGTGCCAGCAGCGCCACCGGGACAGAGGATGACGAGCAGTACTTC
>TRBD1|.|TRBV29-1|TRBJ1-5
CSVRDREGGQPQHF
TGCAGCGTTCGGGACAGGGAAGGGGGTCAGCCCCAGCATTTT
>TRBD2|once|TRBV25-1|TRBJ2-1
CASSEFGTSGRNEQFF
TGTGCCAGCAGTGAATTTGGGACTAGCGGGAGGAATGAGCAGTTCTTC
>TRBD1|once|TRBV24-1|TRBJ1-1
CATNRQGDTEAFF
TGTGCCACCAACCGACAGGGGGACACTGAAGCTTTCTTT
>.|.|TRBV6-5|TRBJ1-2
CASSYSPRDTHGYTF
TGTGCCAGCAGTTACTCCCCCCGGGACACTCATGGCTACACCTTC
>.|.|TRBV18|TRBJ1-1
CASSPSQRNTEAFF
TGTGCCAGCTCACCATCACAGAGGAACACTGAAGCTTTCTTT
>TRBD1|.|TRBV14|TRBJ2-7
CASSRRQGVPVYEQYF
TGTGCCAGCAGCCGAAGACAGGGGGTACCGGTCTACGAGCAGTACTTC
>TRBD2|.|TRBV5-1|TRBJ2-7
CASRGAGNSYEQYF
TGCGCCAGCAGGGGAGCGGGGAACTCCTACGAGCAGTACTTC
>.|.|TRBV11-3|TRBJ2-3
CASSLGLVGSTDTQYF
TGTGCCAGCAGCTTAGGTCTGGTCGGGAGCACAGATACGCAGTATTTT
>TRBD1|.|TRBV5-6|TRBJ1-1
CASSVSGGRNTEAFF
TGTGCCAGCAGCGTCTCAGGGGGCAGGAACACTGAAGCTTTCTTT
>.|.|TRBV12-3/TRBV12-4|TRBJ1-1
CASTMEVNTEAFF
TGTGCCAGCACCATGGAGGTGAACACTGAAGCTTTCTTT
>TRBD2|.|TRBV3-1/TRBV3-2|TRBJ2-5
CASSLLGDGPRGETQYF
TGTGCCAGCAGCCTTCTGGGGGACGGGCCGCGGGGGGAGACCCAGTACTTC